This T cell receptor beta chain was sequenced during a study of cytomegalovirus exposure and HLA in healthy donors. PCR used 60 Vbeta primers and 13 Jbeta primers. Profiling relied on immunoSEQ multiplex PCR, and the TCRdb table lists in-frame clones only, not all of them. The sample contains around 130,000 clones, about 85% of which appear only once. Findings and caveats of the study: Sequencing artifact likely explains a cluster of highly shared sequence variants.

On this clone: What it binds is not known.

Trimming took 3 bases from V and 5 from J, leaving 12 bases between them. The germline V gene has CDR1 KGHSH and CDR2 LQKENI. The CDR3 is 14 residues long. This chain joins TRBV18 and TRBJ2-3; D uncertain. Sequencing was done on a sample of PBMCs. The source is a woman aged 30 to 39 in good health and CMV-seropositive. Here the CDR3 DNA reads TGTGCCAGCTCACCGAGGCTAGAGCTAGATACGCAGTATTTT. It specifies CASSPRLELDTQYF. The whole variable domain, filled in from reference TRBV18 and TRBJ2-3, reads NAGVMQNPRHLVRRRGQEARLRCSPMKGHSHVYWYRQLPEEGLKFMVYLQKENIIDESGMPKERFSAEFPKEGPSILRIQQVVRGDSAAYFCASSPRLELDTQYFGPGTRLTVL.